This TCR beta chain is from a study of cytomegalovirus exposure and HLA in healthy donors. V trimming: 8 bases; J trimming: 4 bases; junction bases outside the gene matches: 4. The CDR3 consists of 13 residues. Germline CDR1 and CDR2: SGHTA and FQGNSA. The PCR used 60 Vbeta and 13 Jbeta primers. The table came from immunoSEQ multiplex PCR; TCRdb's copy has only in-frame clones and leaves some out. The sample contains roughly 180,000 clones, about 83% of which appear only once. About this clone itself: No antigen is known for it.

Study-wide points: Among donors in an Asian-associated ancestry cluster, a later analysis reportedly found fewer N-insertions than the approximately 700-donor mean. TCR beta sequences numbering 15,000 to 20,000 were associated with HLA alleles at 0.05 false discovery rate in a later analysis.

Sequenced input: PBMCs. This chain joins TRBV7-2 and TRBJ2-1; 8 nucleotides line up with TRBD2. The receptor comes from a woman aged 25 to 39 in good health and CMV-seropositive. The CDR3 DNA sequence: TGTGCCAGCGGACTAGCCCCATACAATGAGCAGTTCTTC. This translates into CASGLAPYNEQFF.